Detailed here is one T cell receptor (beta chain). The repertoire was sequenced with immunoSEQ multiplex PCR; TCRdb's copy has only in-frame clones and lacks some. The sample has around 80,000 clones, nearly 90% seen once. This entry belongs to a study of control samples from healthy donors and cancer patients. This CDR3 comprises 18 residues. Trimming pared 1 base from V and 5 bases from J, leaving 18 bases between. The germline V gene has CDR1 LGHDT and CDR2 YNNKEL (reference sequence). The chain joins TRBV3-1 (or the pseudogene TRBV3-2) to TRBJ1-6, with a tentative D call TRBD1 (5 bases). This TCR came from a woman aged 50 to 60 in good health. Sequenced: blood. CDR3 in amino acids: CASSQGGAGNMHNSPLHF. The CDR3 nucleotides are TGTGCCAGCAGCCAAGGCGGGGCAGGGAATATGCATAATTCACCCCTCCACTTT.